The clone carrying this T cell receptor beta chain was seen a handful of times. Its antigen is undetermined. MiXCR, applied by TCRdb to the 5' RACE reads, yields one record per CDR3 protein. Of around 300,000 distinct CDR3 sequences in the sample, more than 6.5% were seen once. This sample is drawn from a study of identical twins. Study-wide results and limits: In cord blood, abundant beta clonotypes had fewer insertions; memory showed no trend.

Per germline, CDR1 KGHDR and CDR2 SFDVKD. CDR3 size: 14 residues. The V end lost 5 bases, the J end lost 0 bases, and 9 bases lay between the germline ends. The same data also contributed to another study, on yellow fever vaccine responses in identical twins. From that second work: Reportedly, twins' vaccine T cell responses looked partly convergent and partly personalized.

This chain links TRBV24-1 with TRBJ2-5, with a weak D call TRBD1 (6 bases). Sequences were obtained from memory (CD45RO+) T cells sorted from blood. This receptor was identified in a woman between 18 and 30 years old in good health. The CDR3: CATSVGANQETQYF. The CDR3 region has the DNA TGTGCCACCAGTGTGGGGGCGAACCAAGAGACCCAGTACTTC.